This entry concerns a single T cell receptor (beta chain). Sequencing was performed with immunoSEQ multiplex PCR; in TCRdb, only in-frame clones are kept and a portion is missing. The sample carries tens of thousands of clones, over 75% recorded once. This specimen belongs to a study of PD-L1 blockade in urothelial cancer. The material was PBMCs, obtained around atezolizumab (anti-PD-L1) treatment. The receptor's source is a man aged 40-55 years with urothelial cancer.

The CDR3 DNA reads as TGCAGTGCAAATCTGGGCCGTGAGCAGTTCTTC. Translation gives CSANLGREQFF. The chain uses TRBV20-1 and TRBJ2-1, with D hard to call. CDR3 size: 11 residues. Trimming pared 6 bases from V and 9 bases from J, leaving 12 bases between. Germline V lookup: CDR1 DFQATT, CDR2 SNEGSKA (reference sequence).